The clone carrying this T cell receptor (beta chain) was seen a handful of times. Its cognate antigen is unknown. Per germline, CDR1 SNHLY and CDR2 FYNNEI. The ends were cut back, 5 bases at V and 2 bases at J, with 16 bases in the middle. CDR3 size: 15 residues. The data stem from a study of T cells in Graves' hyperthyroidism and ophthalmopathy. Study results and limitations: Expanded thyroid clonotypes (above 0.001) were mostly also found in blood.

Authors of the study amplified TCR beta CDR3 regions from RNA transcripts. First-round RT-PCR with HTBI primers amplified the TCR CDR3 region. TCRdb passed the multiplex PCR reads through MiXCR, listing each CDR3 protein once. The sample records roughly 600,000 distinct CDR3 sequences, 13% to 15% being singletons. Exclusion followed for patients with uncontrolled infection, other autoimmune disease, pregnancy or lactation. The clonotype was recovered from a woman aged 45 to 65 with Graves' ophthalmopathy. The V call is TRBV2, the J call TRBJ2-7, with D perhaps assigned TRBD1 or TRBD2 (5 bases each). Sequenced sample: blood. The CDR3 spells CASSIRDVAPYEQYF. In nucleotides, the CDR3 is TGTGCCAGCAGTATCCGGGACGTTGCCCCCTACGAGCAGTACTTC.